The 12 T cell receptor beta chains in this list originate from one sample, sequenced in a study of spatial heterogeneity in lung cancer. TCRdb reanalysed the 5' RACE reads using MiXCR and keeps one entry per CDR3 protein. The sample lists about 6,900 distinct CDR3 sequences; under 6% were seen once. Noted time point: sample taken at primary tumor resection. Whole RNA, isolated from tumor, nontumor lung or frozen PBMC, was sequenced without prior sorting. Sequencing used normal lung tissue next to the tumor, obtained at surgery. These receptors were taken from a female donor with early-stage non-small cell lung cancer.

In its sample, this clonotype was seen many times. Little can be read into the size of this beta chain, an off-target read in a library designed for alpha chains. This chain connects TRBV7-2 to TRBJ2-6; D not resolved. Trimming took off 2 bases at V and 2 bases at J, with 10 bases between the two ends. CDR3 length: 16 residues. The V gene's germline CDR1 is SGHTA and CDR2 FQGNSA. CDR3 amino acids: CASSLKLDPGANVLTF. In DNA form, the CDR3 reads TGTGCCAGCAGCTTAAAACTTGACCCTGGGGCCAACGTCCTGACTTTC.

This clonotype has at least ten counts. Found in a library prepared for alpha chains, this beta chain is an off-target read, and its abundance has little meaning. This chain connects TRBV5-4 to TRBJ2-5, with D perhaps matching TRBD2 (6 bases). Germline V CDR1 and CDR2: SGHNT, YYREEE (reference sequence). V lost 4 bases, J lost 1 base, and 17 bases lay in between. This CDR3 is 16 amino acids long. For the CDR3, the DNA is TGTGCCAGCAGCCGAGGTTTCGGGACTCTCCAAGAGACCCAGTACTTC. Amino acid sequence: CASSRGFGTLQETQYF.

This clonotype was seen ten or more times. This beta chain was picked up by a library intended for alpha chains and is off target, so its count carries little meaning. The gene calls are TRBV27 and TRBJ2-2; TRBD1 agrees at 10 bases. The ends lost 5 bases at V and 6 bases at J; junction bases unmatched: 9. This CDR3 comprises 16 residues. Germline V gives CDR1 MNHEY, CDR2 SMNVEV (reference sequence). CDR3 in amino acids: CASSPWDRGTPGELFF. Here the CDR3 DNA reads TGTGCCAGCAGTCCTTGGGACAGGGGAACACCCGGGGAGCTGTTTTTT.

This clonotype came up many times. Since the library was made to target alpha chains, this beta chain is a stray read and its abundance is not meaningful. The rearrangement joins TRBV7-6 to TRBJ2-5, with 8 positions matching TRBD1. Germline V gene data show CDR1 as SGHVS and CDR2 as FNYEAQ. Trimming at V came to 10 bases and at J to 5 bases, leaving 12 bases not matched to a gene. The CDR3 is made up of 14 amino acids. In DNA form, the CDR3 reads TGTGCCACCACCAGGCAGGGGGCCGGGGAGACCCAGTACTTC. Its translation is CATTRQGAGETQYF.

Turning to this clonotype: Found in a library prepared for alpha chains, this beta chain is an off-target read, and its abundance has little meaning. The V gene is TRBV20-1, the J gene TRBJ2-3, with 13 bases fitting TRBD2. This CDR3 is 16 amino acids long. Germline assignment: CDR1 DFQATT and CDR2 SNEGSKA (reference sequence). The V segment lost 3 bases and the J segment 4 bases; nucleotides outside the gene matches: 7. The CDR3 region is CSASPLTSGRSDTQYF. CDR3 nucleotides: TGCAGTGCTAGTCCCCTGACTAGCGGGAGGTCAGATACGCAGTATTTT.

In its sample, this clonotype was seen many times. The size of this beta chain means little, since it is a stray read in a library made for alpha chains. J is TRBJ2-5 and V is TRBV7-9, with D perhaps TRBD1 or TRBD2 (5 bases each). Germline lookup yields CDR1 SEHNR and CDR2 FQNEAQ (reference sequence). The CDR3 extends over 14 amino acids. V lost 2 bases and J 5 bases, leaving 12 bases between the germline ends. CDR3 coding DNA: TGTGCCAGCAGCTTAACGGGACCCCTGGAGACCCAGTACTTC. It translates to CASSLTGPLETQYF.

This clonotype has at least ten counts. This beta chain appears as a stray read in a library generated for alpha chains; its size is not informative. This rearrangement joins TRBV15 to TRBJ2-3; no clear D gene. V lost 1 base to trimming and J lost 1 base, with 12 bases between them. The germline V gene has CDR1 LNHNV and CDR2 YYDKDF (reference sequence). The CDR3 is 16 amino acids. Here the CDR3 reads CATSRGNSARTDTQYF. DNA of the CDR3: TGTGCCACCAGCAGAGGCAACAGCGCCCGCACAGATACGCAGTATTTT.

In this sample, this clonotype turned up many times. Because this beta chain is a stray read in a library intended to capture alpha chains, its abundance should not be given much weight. The chain's CDR3 is CASSNKVSYNEQFF. The CDR3 nucleotides are TGTGCCAGCAGTAACAAAGTTTCCTACAATGAGCAGTTCTTC. This chain joins TRBV2 and TRBJ2-1, with D hard to call. Germline lookup yields CDR1 SNHLY and CDR2 FYNNEI. V gave up 5 bases and J gave up 1 base, with 9 bases separating them. The CDR3 loop spans 14 amino acids. The full variable domain, rest sourced from reference TRBV2 and TRBJ2-1, is EPEVTQTPSHQVTQMGQEVILRCVPISNHLYFYWYRQILGQKVEFLVSFYNNEISEKSEIFDDQFSVERPDGSNFTLKIRSTKLEDSAMYFCASSNKVSYNEQFFGPGTRLTVL.

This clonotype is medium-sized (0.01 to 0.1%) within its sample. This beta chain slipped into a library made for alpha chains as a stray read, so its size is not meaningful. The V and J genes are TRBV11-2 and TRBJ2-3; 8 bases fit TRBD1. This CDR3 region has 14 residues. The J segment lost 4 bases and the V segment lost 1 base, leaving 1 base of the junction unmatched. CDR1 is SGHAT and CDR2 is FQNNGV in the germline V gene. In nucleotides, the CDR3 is TGTGCCAGCAGCTTAGGGACAGGGCCAGATACGCAGTATTTT. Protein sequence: CASSLGTGPDTQYF.

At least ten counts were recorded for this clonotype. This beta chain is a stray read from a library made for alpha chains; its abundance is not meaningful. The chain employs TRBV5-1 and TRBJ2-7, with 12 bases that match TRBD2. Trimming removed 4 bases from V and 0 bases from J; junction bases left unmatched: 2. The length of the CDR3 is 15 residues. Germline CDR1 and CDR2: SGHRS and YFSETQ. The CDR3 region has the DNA TGCGCCAGCAGCATGACTAGCGGGAGCTCCTACGAGCAGTACTTC. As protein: CASSMTSGSSYEQYF. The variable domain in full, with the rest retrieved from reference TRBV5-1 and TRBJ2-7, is KAGVTQTPRYLIKTRGQQVTLSCSPISGHRSVSWYQQTPGQGLQFLFEYFSETQRNKGNFPGRFSGRQFSNSRSEMNVSTLELGDSALYLCASSMTSGSSYEQYFGPGTRLTVT.

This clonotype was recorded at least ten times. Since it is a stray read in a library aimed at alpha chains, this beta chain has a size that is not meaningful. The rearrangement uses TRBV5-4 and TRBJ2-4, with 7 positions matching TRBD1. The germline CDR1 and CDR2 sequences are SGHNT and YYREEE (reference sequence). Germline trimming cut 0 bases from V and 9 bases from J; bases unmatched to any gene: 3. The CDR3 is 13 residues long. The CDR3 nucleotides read TGTGCCAGCAGCTTGGGGGACAGATCCATTCAGTACTTC. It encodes CASSLGDRSIQYF.

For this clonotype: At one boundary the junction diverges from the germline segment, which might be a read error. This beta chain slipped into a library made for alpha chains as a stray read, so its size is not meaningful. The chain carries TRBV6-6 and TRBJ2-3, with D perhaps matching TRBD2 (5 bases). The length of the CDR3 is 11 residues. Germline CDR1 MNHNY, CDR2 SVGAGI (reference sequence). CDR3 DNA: TGTGCCAGCAAGGACTGTCTCCCCGGTGATTTT. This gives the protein CASKDCLPGDF.